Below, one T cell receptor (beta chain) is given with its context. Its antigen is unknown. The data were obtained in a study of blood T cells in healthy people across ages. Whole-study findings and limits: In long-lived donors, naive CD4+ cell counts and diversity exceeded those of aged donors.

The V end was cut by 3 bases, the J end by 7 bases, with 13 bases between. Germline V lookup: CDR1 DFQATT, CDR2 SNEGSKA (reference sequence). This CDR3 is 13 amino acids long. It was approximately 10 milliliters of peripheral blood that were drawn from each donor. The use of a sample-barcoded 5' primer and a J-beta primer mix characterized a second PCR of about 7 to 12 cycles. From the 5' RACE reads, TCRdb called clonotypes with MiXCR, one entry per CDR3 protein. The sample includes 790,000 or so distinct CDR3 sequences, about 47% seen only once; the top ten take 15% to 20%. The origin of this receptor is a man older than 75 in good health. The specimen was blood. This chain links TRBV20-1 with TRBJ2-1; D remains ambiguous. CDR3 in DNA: TGCAGTGCTAGGGTGGACCAGAAAAATGAGCAGTTCTTC. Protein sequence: CSARVDQKNEQFF.